A single sample gave rise to the 2 T cell receptor beta chains below, sequenced in a study of tumor-infiltrating lymphocytes in primary liver carcinoma. Total RNA (around 0.45 ug) served as template for TCR beta cDNA synthesis primed by a constant-region primer. Researchers made the TCR beta libraries by running three nested multiplex PCR rounds with slightly modified ARM-PCR. The first two PCR rounds, roughly 10 cycles each, used TRBV1-TRBV30 forward primers and a C-beta reverse primer. TCRdb independently ran MiXCR on the multiplex PCR reads; one entry per CDR3 protein. The sample has tens of thousands of distinct CDR3 sequences, approximately 76% seen once. Bulk tissue was left unsorted, and RNA and DNA were co-extracted from about 19-30 mg of it. Material for sequencing was liver tumor tissue from sampling region 3. Subset: tumor region T3, left-lateral pole. The receptors stem from a woman in her 30s with primary liver carcinoma and hepatitis B virus infection.

To note about this clonotype: Without the conserved terminal phenylalanine or tryptophan, this CDR3 likely stems from a read error. J is TRBJ1-2 and V is TRBV5-4, with a weak D call TRBD1 (5 bases). The CDR3 runs to 14 residues. Germline V gene data show CDR1 as SGHNT and CDR2 as YYREEE (reference sequence). Trimming took off 6 bases at V and 8 bases at J, with 20 bases between the two ends. CDR3 amino acids: CASIRQGVIGGYTS. The CDR3, as DNA: TGTGCCAGCATCCGGCAGGGAGTAATTGGGGGCTACACCTCC.

This clonotype was recorded once. The V gene is TRBV11-2, the J gene TRBJ2-4, with D perhaps given as TRBD1 or TRBD2 (6 bases each). This CDR3 has 15 amino acids. Germline CDR1 SGHAT, CDR2 FQNNGV. Deletions cut 0 bases from V and 8 bases from J, with 14 bases between. CDR3 in DNA: TGTGCCAGCAGCTTAGATAGTCGGGGGCGCGACATTCAGTACTTC. Its translation is CASSLDSRGRDIQYF.